Listed below are T cell receptor beta chains from one sample, sequenced in a study of cytomegalovirus exposure and HLA in healthy donors. Profiling relied on immunoSEQ multiplex PCR, and the TCRdb table lists in-frame clones only, not all of them. The sample has almost 200,000 clones; approximately 85% are singletons. The specimen was PBMCs. The origin of the receptors is a woman aged 45-60 years in good health and CMV-seronegative. The conserved cysteine and the conserved F or W are not part of the CDR3 here. Fields, in order: V gene, CDR3 length, J gene, D gene, CDR3 protein. D genes are given only for firm matches.

>TRBV7-9|12|TRBJ1-1|.
ASSLAQGHTEAF
>TRBV2|11|TRBJ2-1|.
ASSETLGSEQF
>TRBV7-9|12|TRBJ1-1|TRBD1
SSIRQGWNTEAF
>TRBV6-4|12|TRBJ2-3|.
ASSREWGTDTQY
>TRBV4-3|16|TRBJ1-5|.
ASSQDWSRQGQNQPQH
>TRBV2|11|TRBJ1-5|.
ASTVSSNQPQH
>TRBV9|11|TRBJ1-2|.
ASSAPGGGGYT
>TRBV29-1|13|TRBJ2-3|.
SVVWAGIGTDTQY
>TRBV7-2|11|TRBJ1-2|.
ASSLEPNYGYT
>TRBV10-3|12|TRBJ2-7|TRBD1
AISFGQDAYEQY
>TRBV4-1|15|TRBJ2-1|TRBD1
ASSQDGTGGSYNEQF
>TRBV5-6|16|TRBJ2-6|TRBD1
ASSRTGTGFAGANVLT
>TRBV18|10|TRBJ2-1|.
ASSPREREQF
>TRBV5-1|15|TRBJ2-6|.
ASSSVQGLGGANVLT
>TRBV5-6|14|TRBJ2-4|TRBD2
ASSLSASGRRNIQY
>TRBV27|11|TRBJ1-1|.
ASNPVRDTEAF
>TRBV18|10|TRBJ2-5|.
ASSRVEKTQY
>TRBV5-5|11|TRBJ2-1|TRBD1
ASSLGTGNEQF
>TRBV6-6|13|TRBJ1-2|TRBD1
ASSLAQGANYGYT
>TRBV18|13|TRBJ1-1|.
ASSPGAGVNTEAF
>TRBV28|13|TRBJ2-7|TRBD2
ASSLGASGTNQGY
>TRBV7-2|13|TRBJ2-1|TRBD2
ASSLGLALYNEQF
>TRBV6-1|11|TRBJ1-1|.
ASSESTGRRAF
>TRBV9|11|TRBJ2-1|TRBD2
ASSVDDGGRAL
>TRBV5-4|12|TRBJ1-2|.
ASSLGGGDSGYT
>TRBV18|13|TRBJ1-1|TRBD1
ASSPRGGMNTEAF
>TRBV19|14|TRBJ2-1|.
ASSIIGLAQGNEQF
>TRBV11-2|12|TRBJ2-7|TRBD1
ASHKQTGLHEQY
>TRBV30|14|TRBJ1-4|TRBD1
AWSKGTGGTNEKLF
>TRBV6-5|13|TRBJ2-7|.
ASSYSNGDTYEQY
>TRBV6-5|13|TRBJ2-1|TRBD1
ASSYPGGEYNEQF
>TRBV7-3|10|TRBJ2-3|.
ASSSNTDTQY
>TRBV13|13|TRBJ2-7|TRBD2
ASSIGLAGSYEQY
>TRBV7-2|12|TRBJ1-2|.
ASSLDSGVDGYT
>TRBV7-3|12|TRBJ2-2|.
ASSYGTRGGELF